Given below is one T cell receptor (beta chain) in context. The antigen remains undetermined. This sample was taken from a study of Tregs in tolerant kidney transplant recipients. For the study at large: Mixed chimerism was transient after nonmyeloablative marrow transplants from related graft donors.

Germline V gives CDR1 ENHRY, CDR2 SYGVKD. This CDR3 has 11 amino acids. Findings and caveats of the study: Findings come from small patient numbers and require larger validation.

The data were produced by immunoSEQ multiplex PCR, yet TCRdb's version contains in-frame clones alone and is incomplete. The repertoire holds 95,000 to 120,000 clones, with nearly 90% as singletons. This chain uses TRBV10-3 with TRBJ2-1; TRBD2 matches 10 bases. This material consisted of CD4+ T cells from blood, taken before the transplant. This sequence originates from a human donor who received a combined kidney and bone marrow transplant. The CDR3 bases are TGTACTAGCGGGAATGACAATGAGCAGTTCTTC. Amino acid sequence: CTSGNDNEQFF.